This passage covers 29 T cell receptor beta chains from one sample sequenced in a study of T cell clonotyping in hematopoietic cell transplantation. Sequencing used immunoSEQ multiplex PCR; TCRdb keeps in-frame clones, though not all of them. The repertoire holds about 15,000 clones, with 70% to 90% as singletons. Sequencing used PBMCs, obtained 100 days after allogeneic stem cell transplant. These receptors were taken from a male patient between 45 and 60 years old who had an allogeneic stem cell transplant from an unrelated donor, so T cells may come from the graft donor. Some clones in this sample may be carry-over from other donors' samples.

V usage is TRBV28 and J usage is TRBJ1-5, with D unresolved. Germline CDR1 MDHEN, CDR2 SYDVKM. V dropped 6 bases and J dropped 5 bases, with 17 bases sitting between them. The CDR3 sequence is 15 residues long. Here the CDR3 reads CASRLYSAGYQPQHF. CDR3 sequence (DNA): TGTGCCAGCAGACTTTACAGCGCGGGGTATCAGCCCCAGCATTTT.

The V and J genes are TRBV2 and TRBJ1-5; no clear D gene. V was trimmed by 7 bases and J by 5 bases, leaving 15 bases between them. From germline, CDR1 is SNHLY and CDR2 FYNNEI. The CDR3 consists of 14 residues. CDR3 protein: CASTLQRFDQPQHF. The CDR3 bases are TGTGCCAGCACCCTCCAAAGATTTGATCAGCCCCAGCATTTT.

CDR3 in DNA: TGTGCCAGCAGCTCTCCCGGGACACCACGCAATACGCAGTATTTT. Its translation is CASSSPGTPRNTQYF. J is TRBJ2-3 and V is TRBV5-6, with a tentative D call TRBD1 (6 bases). CDR1 and CDR2 (germline): SGHDT, YYEEEE. The germline V and J ends were trimmed by 3 bases and 7 bases, with 18 bases remaining between them. CDR3 length equals 15 residues.

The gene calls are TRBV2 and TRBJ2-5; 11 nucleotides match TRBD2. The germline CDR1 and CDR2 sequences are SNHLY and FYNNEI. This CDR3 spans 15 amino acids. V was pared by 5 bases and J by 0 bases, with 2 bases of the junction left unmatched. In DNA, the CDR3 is TGTGCCAGCAGTACGGGACTAGCGGACCAAGAGACCCAGTACTTC. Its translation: CASSTGLADQETQYF.

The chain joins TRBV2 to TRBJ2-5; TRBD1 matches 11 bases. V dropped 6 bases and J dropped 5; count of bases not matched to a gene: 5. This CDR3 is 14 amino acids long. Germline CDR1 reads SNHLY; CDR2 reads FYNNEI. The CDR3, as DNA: TGTGCCAGCAGACCGGACAGGGGGCGTGAGACCCAGTACTTC. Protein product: CASRPDRGRETQYF.

The CDR3 loop reads CASSDLRGGLAGELFF. CDR3 DNA sequence: TGTGCCAGCAGCGACTTAAGGGGCGGGTTAGCCGGGGAGCTGTTTTTT. The chain has TRBV7-3 and TRBJ2-2, with D possibly called TRBD1 or TRBD2 (5 bases each). CDR3 size: 16 residues. V lost 5 bases, J lost 6 bases, and 19 bases lay in between. CDR1 is SGHTA and CDR2 is FQGTGA in the germline V gene.

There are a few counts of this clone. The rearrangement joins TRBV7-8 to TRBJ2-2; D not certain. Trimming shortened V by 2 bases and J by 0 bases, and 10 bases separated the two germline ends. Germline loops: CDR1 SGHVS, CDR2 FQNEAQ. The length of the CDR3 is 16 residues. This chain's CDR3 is CASSLTRTANTGELFF. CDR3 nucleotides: TGTGCCAGCAGCTTAACCCGTACGGCGAACACCGGGGAGCTGTTTTTT.

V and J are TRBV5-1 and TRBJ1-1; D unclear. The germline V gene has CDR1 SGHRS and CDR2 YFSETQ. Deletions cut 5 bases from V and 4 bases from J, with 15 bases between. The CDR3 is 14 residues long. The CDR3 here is CASSLSGSGTEAFF. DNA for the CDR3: TGCGCCAGCAGTTTATCTGGGAGTGGCACTGAAGCTTTCTTT.

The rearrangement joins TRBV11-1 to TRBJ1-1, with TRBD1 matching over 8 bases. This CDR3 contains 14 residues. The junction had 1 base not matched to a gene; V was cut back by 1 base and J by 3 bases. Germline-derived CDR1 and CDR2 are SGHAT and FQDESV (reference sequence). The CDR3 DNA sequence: TGTGCCAGCAGCTTAGGGACAGGGTACACTGAAGCTTTCTTT. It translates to CASSLGTGYTEAFF. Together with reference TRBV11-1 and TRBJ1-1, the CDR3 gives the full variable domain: EAEVAQSPRYKITEKSQAVAFWCDPISGHATLYWYRQILGQGPELLVQFQDESVVDDSQLPKDRFSAERLKGVDSTLKIQPAELGDSAMYLCASSLGTGYTEAFFGQGTRLTVV.

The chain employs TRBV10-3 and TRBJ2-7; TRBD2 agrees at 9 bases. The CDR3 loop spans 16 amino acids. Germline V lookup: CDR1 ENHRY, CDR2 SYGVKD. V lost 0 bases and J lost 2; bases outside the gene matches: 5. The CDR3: CAISESRGGGAYEQYF. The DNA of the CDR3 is TGTGCCATCAGTGAGTCACGGGGCGGGGGGGCCTACGAGCAGTACTTC.

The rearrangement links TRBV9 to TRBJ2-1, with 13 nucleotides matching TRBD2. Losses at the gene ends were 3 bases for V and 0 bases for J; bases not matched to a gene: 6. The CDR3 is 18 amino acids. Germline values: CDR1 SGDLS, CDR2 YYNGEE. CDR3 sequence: CASSAGLAGATSYNEQFF. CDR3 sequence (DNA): TGTGCCAGCAGCGCCGGACTAGCGGGGGCCACCTCCTACAATGAGCAGTTCTTC.

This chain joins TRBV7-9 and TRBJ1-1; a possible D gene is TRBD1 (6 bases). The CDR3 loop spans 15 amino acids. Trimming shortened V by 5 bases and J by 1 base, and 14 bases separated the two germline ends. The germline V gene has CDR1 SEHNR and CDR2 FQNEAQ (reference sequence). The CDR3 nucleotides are TGTGCCAGCAGCGCGAGGGGGACGGCGAACACTGAAGCTTTCTTT. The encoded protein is CASSARGTANTEAFF.

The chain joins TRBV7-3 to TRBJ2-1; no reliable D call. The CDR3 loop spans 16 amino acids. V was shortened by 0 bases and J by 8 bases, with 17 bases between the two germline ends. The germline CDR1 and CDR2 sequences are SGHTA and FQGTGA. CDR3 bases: TGTGCCAGCAGCTTAACGCCCGGCCGCCAAAGCGATGAGCAGTTCTTC. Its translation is CASSLTPGRQSDEQFF.

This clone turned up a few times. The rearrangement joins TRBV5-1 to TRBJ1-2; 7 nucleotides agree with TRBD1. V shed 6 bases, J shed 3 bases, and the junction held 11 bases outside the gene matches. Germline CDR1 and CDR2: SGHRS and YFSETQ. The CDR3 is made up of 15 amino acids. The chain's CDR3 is CASTPGTASYYGYTF. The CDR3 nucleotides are TGCGCCAGCACTCCCGGGACAGCTTCATACTATGGCTACACCTTC.

CDR3 DNA sequence: TGTGCCAGCAGCCCTCGGGAGGGGCGAACCGGGGAGCTGTTTTTT. Encoded protein: CASSPREGRTGELFF. The rearrangement uses TRBV5-5 and TRBJ2-2; TRBD2 aligns across 8 bases. V shed 4 bases, J shed 5 bases, and the junction held 7 bases outside the gene matches. The CDR3 contains 15 residues. Germline lookup yields CDR1 SGHKS and CDR2 YYEKEE (reference sequence). The whole variable domain, remainder taken from reference TRBV5-5 and TRBJ2-2, is DAGVTQSPTHLIKTRGQQVTLRCSPISGHKSVSWYQQVLGQGPQFIFQYYEKEERGRGNFPDRFSARQFPNYSSELNVNALLLGDSALYLCASSPREGRTGELFFGEGSRLTVL.

CDR3 in amino acids: CASTQDSFFSGNTIYF. The CDR3 bases are TGTGCCAGCACTCAGGACAGTTTTTTCTCTGGAAACACCATATATTTT. The rearrangement joins TRBV7-9 to TRBJ1-3, with D possibly TRBD1 on 6 matching bases. The CDR3 covers 16 residues. Trimming pared 7 bases from V and 0 bases from J, leaving 16 bases between. CDR1 SEHNR and CDR2 FQNEAQ come from the germline V gene (reference sequence).

For the CDR3, the DNA is TGTGCCAGTAGCATCCCCGGGACAGGGAGTGGCTACACCTTC. Amino acids: CASSIPGTGSGYTF. The rearrangement uses TRBV19 and TRBJ1-2; 9 nucleotides agree with TRBD1. Trimming at V came to 6 bases and at J to 7 bases, leaving 9 bases not matched to a gene. The CDR3 contains 14 residues. In germline, CDR1 is LNHDA, CDR2 SQIVND (reference sequence).

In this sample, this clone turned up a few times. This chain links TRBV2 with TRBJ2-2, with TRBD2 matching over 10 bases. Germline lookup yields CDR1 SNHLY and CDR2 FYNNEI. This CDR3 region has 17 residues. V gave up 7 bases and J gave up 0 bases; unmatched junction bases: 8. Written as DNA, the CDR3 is TGTGCCAGCACCTGGACTAGCGGAGTCACGAACACCGGGGAGCTGTTTTTT. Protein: CASTWTSGVTNTGELFF. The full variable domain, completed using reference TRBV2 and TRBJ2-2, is EPEVTQTPSHQVTQMGQEVILRCVPISNHLYFYWYRQILGQKVEFLVSFYNNEISEKSEIFDDQFSVERPDGSNFTLKIRSTKLEDSAMYFCASTWTSGVTNTGELFFGEGSRLTVL.

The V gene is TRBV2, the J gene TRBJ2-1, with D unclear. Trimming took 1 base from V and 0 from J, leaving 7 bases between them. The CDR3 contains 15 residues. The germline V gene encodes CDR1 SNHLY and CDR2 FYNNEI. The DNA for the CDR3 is TGTGCCAGCAGTGAAGGATTGAACTCCTACAATGAGCAGTTCTTC. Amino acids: CASSEGLNSYNEQFF.

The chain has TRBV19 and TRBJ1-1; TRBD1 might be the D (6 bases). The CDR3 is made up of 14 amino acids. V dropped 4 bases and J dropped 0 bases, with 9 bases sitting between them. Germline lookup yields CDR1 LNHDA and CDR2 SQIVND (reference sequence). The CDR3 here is CASSTQGMNTEAFF. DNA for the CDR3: TGTGCCAGTAGTACACAGGGCATGAACACTGAAGCTTTCTTT.

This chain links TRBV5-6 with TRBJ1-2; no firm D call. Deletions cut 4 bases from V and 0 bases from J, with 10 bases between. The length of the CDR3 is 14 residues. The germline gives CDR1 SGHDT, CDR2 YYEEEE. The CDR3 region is CASSEDGANYGYTF. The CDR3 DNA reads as TGTGCCAGCAGCGAGGACGGAGCTAACTATGGCTACACCTTC. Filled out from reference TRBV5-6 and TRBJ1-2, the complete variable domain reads DAGVTQSPTHLIKTRGQQVTLRCSPKSGHDTVSWYQQALGQGPQFIFQYYEEEERQRGNFPDRFSGHQFPNYSSELNVNALLLGDSALYLCASSEDGANYGYTFGSGTRLTVV.

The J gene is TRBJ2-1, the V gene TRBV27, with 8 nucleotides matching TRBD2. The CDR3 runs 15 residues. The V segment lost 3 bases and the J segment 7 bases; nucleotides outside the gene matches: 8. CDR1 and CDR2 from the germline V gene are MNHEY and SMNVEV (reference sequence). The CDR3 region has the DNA TGTGCCAGCAGTTTGCCTAGCGGGTTTCCTAATGAGCAGTTCTTC. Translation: CASSLPSGFPNEQFF.

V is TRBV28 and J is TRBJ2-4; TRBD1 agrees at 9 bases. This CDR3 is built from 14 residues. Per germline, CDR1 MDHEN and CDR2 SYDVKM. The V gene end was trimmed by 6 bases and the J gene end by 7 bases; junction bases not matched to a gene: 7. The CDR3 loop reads CASSSTGGRNIQYF. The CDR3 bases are TGTGCCAGCAGCTCGACAGGGGGGAGGAACATTCAGTACTTC. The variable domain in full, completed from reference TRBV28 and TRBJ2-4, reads DVKVTQSSRYLVKRTGEKVFLECVQDMDHENMFWYRQDPGLGLRLIYFSYDVKMKEKGDIPEGYSVSREKKERFSLILESASTNQTSMYLCASSSTGGRNIQYFGAGTRLSVL.

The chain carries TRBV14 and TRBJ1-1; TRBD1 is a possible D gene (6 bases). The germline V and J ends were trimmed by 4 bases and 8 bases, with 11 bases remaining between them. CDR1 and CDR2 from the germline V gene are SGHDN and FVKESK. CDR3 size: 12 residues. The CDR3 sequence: CASSRQGIEAFF. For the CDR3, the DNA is TGTGCCAGCAGCCGTCAGGGGATCGAAGCTTTCTTT.

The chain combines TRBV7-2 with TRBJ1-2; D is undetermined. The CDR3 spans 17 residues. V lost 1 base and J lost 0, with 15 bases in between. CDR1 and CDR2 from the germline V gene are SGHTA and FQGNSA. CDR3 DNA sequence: TGTGCCAGCAGCTTAGTATTCGGCGGGGTATCTAACTATGGCTACACCTTC. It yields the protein CASSLVFGGVSNYGYTF.

In nucleotides, the CDR3 is TGTGCCAGCAGCTTGATAGGGACAGGGGCTGAAGCTTTCTTT. Translation gives CASSLIGTGAEAFF. J is TRBJ1-1 and V is TRBV5-6; 10 nucleotides agree with TRBD1. Germline loops: CDR1 SGHDT, CDR2 YYEEEE. V dropped 1 base and J dropped 6; count of bases not matched to a gene: 3. CDR3 length: 14 residues.

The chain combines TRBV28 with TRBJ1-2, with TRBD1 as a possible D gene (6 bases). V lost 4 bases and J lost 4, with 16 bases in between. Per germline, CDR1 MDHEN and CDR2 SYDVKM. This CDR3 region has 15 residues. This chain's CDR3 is CASSSTFTGRYGYTF. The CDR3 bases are TGTGCCAGCAGTTCAACCTTCACAGGGCGCTATGGCTACACCTTC.

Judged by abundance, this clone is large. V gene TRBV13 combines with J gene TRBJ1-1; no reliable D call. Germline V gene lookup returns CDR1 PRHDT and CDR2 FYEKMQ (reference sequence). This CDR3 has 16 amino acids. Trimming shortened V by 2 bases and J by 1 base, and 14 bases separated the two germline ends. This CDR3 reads CASSLRSNKQNTEAFF. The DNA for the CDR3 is TGTGCCAGCAGCTTACGCTCCAACAAACAGAACACTGAAGCTTTCTTT.

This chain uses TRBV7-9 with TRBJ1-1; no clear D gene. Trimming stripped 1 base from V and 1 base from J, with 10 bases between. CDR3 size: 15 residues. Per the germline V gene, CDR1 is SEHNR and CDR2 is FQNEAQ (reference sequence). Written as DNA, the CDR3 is TGTGCCAGCAGCTTAGGGTTTTCGGGGAACACTGAAGCTTTCTTT. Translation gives CASSLGFSGNTEAFF.